These 25 T cell receptor beta chains were sequenced from one sample in a study of long-term antiretroviral therapy in people with HIV. Sequencing used immunoSEQ v3.0 at survey level. Sequenced by immunoSEQ multiplex PCR; TCRdb stores in-frame clones only, minus some. The profile shows about 11,000 clones, about 80% of them singletons. Sequences were derived from unsorted PBMCs, sampled at the start of antiretroviral therapy, before treatment. Source of these receptors: a man aged 25-45 years with HIV.

The rearrangement links TRBV7-2 to TRBJ1-1, with TRBD1 matching 12 bases. With 3 bases clipped from V and 6 bases from J, the junction kept 2 bases outside the gene matches. The CDR3 is 14 residues long. Germline values: CDR1 SGHTA, CDR2 FQGNSA. The DNA of the CDR3 is TGTGCCAGCAGCTTCGGGACAGGGGGCCCTGAAGCTTTCTTT. Translated, it gives CASSFGTGGPEAFF.

This clone ranks as medium-sized (0.01 to 0.1%). J is TRBJ2-5 and V is TRBV10-3; D not certain. The CDR3 spans 14 residues. V lost 2 bases, J lost 1 base, and 8 bases lay in between. Germline loops: CDR1 ENHRY, CDR2 SYGVKD. The CDR3 region is CAISEEAAQETQYF. CDR3 nucleotides: TGTGCCATCAGTGAGGAAGCAGCCCAAGAGACCCAGTACTTC.

This clone was seen a few times. The chain employs TRBV19 and TRBJ2-7; TRBD1 matches 8 bases. V was clipped by 6 bases and J by 2 bases; unmatched bases: 6. CDR3 length: 14 residues. Germline values: CDR1 LNHDA, CDR2 SQIVND (reference sequence). CDR3 loop: CASSPTGETYEQYF. The CDR3, as DNA: TGTGCCAGTAGCCCGACAGGGGAGACCTACGAGCAGTACTTC.

This clone is judged medium-sized (0.01 to 0.1%). CDR3 nucleotides: TGTGCCACCAGCAGAACTAGCGGGAGTACAACCGGGGAGCTGTTTTTT. Its translation: CATSRTSGSTTGELFF. The chain links TRBV15 to TRBJ2-2, with 11 bases aligning to TRBD2. Per the germline V gene, CDR1 is LNHNV and CDR2 is YYDKDF (reference sequence). The V and J ends lost 2 bases and 5 bases, in that order; junction bases with no gene match: 4. The CDR3 loop spans 16 amino acids. The whole variable domain, filled in from reference TRBV15 and TRBJ2-2, reads DAMVIQNPRYQVTQFGKPVTLSCSQTLNHNVMYWYQQKSSQAPKLLFHYYDKDFNNEADTPDNFQSRRPNTSFCFLDIRSPGLGDTAMYLCATSRTSGSTTGELFFGEGSRLTVL.

The chain links TRBV10-3 to TRBJ2-7, with 11 bases that match TRBD2. From germline, CDR1 is ENHRY and CDR2 SYGVKD. V trimming: 6 bases; J trimming: 4 bases; junction bases outside the gene matches: 2. This CDR3 region has 13 residues. CDR3 amino acids: CAISGTSGYEQYF. The CDR3 nucleotides are TGTGCCATCAGCGGGACTAGCGGTTACGAGCAGTACTTC.

This chain connects TRBV4-1 to TRBJ2-1; TRBD2 is a possible D gene (5 bases). The CDR3 contains 13 residues. V lost 1 base and J lost 7, with 8 bases in between. Germline V gene lookup returns CDR1 MGHRA and CDR2 YSYEKL. In DNA form, the CDR3 reads TGCGCCAGCAGCCAAGCTAGCTCGAATGAGCAGTTCTTC. Its translation: CASSQASSNEQFF.

V and J are TRBV6-6 and TRBJ1-1; D not certain. The CDR3 spans 15 residues. V was clipped by 2 bases and J by 1 base, with 11 bases between them. CDR1 is MNHNY and CDR2 is SVGAGI in the germline V gene (reference sequence). CDR3 sequence reads: CASSYASTGNTEAFF. CDR3 DNA sequence: TGTGCCAGCAGTTACGCCTCAACTGGGAACACTGAAGCTTTCTTT.

The chain carries TRBV19 and TRBJ2-4, with D uncertain. The CDR3 contains 13 residues. Germline V gene sequence: CDR1 LNHDA, CDR2 SQIVND (reference sequence). V was trimmed by 1 base and J by 8 bases, leaving 9 bases between them. The DNA of the CDR3 is TGTGCCAGTAGTATAGGTATAGTGGACATTCAGTACTTC. It encodes CASSIGIVDIQYF.

The J gene is TRBJ2-7, the V gene TRBV6-5, with D unresolved. This CDR3 region has 12 residues. Germline V gene data show CDR1 as MNHEY and CDR2 as SVGAGI. V gave up 8 bases and J gave up 4 bases, with 12 bases separating them. The CDR3 is CASSSSPYEQYF. CDR3 sequence (DNA): TGTGCCAGCTCATCTTCCCCGTACGAGCAGTACTTC.

This chain connects TRBV9 to TRBJ2-1, with 11 bases identical to TRBD1. The length of the CDR3 is 15 residues. The germline V gene has CDR1 SGDLS and CDR2 YYNGEE. V was clipped by 3 bases and J by 8 bases; unmatched bases: 7. CDR3 residues: CASSGRTGGLYEQFF. CDR3 DNA: TGTGCCAGCAGCGGCCGGACAGGGGGCTTATATGAGCAGTTCTTC.

The table lists this clone with a few counts. V gene TRBV5-1 combines with J gene TRBJ1-3, with a tentative D call TRBD1 (5 bases). The CDR3 consists of 15 residues. V lost 2 bases and J 0 bases, leaving 9 bases between the germline ends. Germline V gene data show CDR1 as SGHRS and CDR2 as YFSETQ. CDR3 amino acids: CASSLAGSSGNTIYF. The CDR3 DNA reads TGCGCCAGCAGCTTAGCAGGGAGCTCTGGAAACACCATATATTTT.

This clone was seen a few times. The V call is TRBV27, the J call TRBJ2-7, with D maybe TRBD1 (6 bases). Trimming pared 3 bases from V and 5 bases from J, leaving 14 bases between. CDR3 length equals 14 residues. From germline, CDR1 is MNHEY and CDR2 SMNVEV (reference sequence). CDR3 in amino acids: CASSLQGLQNEQYF. The CDR3 region has the DNA TGTGCCAGCAGTTTGCAGGGGCTCCAGAACGAGCAGTACTTC.

The rearrangement links TRBV18 to TRBJ2-2; D uncertain. CDR3 length equals 13 residues. The germline V gene has CDR1 KGHSH and CDR2 LQKENI. V gave up 5 bases and J gave up 10 bases, with 14 bases separating them. The CDR3: CASSSQRGEELFF. In DNA, the CDR3 is TGTGCCAGCTCATCCCAACGCGGCGAGGAGCTGTTTTTT.

V and J are TRBV25-1 and TRBJ2-5; tentatively, D is TRBD2 (6 bases). V lost 0 bases and J lost 5, with 16 bases in between. This CDR3 comprises 16 residues. Germline V gene lookup returns CDR1 MGHDK and CDR2 SYGVNS. This chain's CDR3 is CASSEYGREVFETQYF. The CDR3 DNA reads TGTGCCAGCAGTGAATATGGCAGGGAGGTGTTTGAGACCCAGTACTTC.

The chain employs TRBV5-1 and TRBJ2-3, with 8 bases that match TRBD2. Per the germline V gene, CDR1 is SGHRS and CDR2 is YFSETQ. With V trimmed by 4 bases and J by 3 bases, 10 bases remained unmatched. The CDR3 is 16 amino acids. The CDR3 region is CASSPRISGDTDTQYF. The CDR3 DNA sequence: TGCGCCAGCAGCCCCCGGATTAGCGGGGATACAGATACGCAGTATTTT.

CDR3 sequence (DNA): TGTGCCAGCAGCCAGGAAGTACTAGCGGGACACCAAGAGACCCAGTACTTC. It codes for CASSQEVLAGHQETQYF. The V and J genes are TRBV5-6 and TRBJ2-5, with 10 bases matching TRBD2. Looked up from germline, CDR1 is SGHDT and CDR2 is YYEEEE. The junction had 9 bases not matched to a gene; V was cut back by 4 bases and J by 0 bases. This CDR3 spans 17 amino acids.

This sequence joins TRBV5-1 and TRBJ2-7; 9 bases are a match to TRBD1. There are 16 residues in the CDR3. V dropped 1 base and J dropped 3; count of bases not matched to a gene: 8. Germline lookup yields CDR1 SGHRS and CDR2 YFSETQ. The DNA for the CDR3 is TGCGCCAGCAGCTTGACCGCTATGGGACAGGGCTACGAGCAGTACTTC. Translation gives CASSLTAMGQGYEQYF.

This clone was counted a few times. CDR3 loop: CASQGSEETQYF. The DNA for the CDR3 is TGTGCCAGCCAGGGGAGTGAAGAGACCCAGTACTTC. The V gene is TRBV27, the J gene TRBJ2-5; D may be TRBD1 (6 bases). This CDR3 contains 12 residues. V was shortened by 8 bases and J by 3 bases, with 10 bases between the two germline ends. From germline, CDR1 is MNHEY and CDR2 SMNVEV (reference sequence).

This clone was seen a few times. The CDR3 spells CASSPGRTGYEQYF. In DNA, the CDR3 is TGTGCCAGTAGCCCCGGTAGGACGGGTTACGAGCAGTACTTC. The chain uses TRBV19 and TRBJ2-7; D is undetermined. This CDR3 region has 14 residues. Germline assignment: CDR1 LNHDA and CDR2 SQIVND (reference sequence). The V end was cut by 6 bases, the J end by 4 bases, with 16 bases between.

The V gene is TRBV5-1, the J gene TRBJ2-2, with D perhaps matching TRBD1 or TRBD2 (5 bases each). The CDR3 totals 15 residues. V was pared by 5 bases and J by 5 bases, with 16 bases between. Germline assignment: CDR1 SGHRS and CDR2 YFSETQ. CDR3 region: CASRYRDEKTGELFF. CDR3 DNA: TGCGCCAGCAGATACCGGGACGAGAAGACCGGGGAGCTGTTTTTT.

The chain combines TRBV19 with TRBJ1-2, with D unresolved. V was shortened by 3 bases and J by 8 bases, with 10 bases between the two germline ends. The length of the CDR3 is 12 residues. Germline V gene lookup returns CDR1 LNHDA and CDR2 SQIVND (reference sequence). The CDR3 nucleotides read TGTGCCAGTAGTATCTGGGGAGGCGGCTACACCTTC. It codes for CASSIWGGGYTF.

V usage is TRBV5-4 and J usage is TRBJ2-2; 9 bases agree with TRBD1. The CDR3 sequence is 17 residues long. Germline CDR1 reads SGHNT; CDR2 reads YYREEE (reference sequence). Unmatched junction bases numbered 14, after V lost 4 bases and J lost 7 bases. DNA of the CDR3: TGTGCCAGCAGCCGAGGGCCGGGACAGGGTGCCATCGGGGAGCTGTTTTTT. Translated: CASSRGPGQGAIGELFF.

This clone occurred a few times. This CDR3 is CASKVDSSSSYEQYF. In DNA, the CDR3 is TGTGCCAGCAAGGTCGACAGCTCGAGCTCCTACGAGCAGTACTTC. The chain employs TRBV27 and TRBJ2-7, with D possibly matching TRBD1 (5 bases). This CDR3 has 15 amino acids. Trimming removed 7 bases at V and 0 bases at J, with 16 bases between. Germline loops: CDR1 MNHEY, CDR2 SMNVEV (reference sequence).

With regard to this clone: Compared with germline, one end of the junction differs, possibly owing to a read error. The genes are TRBV29-1 and TRBJ2-7, with no clear D. CDR3 length equals 13 residues. CDR1 and CDR2 from the germline V gene are SQVTM and ANQGSEA. CDR3 protein: CSVEAADSYEQYF. CDR3 DNA: TGCAGCGTCGAAGCAGCCGACTCCTACGAGCAGTACTTC.

The J gene is TRBJ2-3, the V gene TRBV6-6; D gene unclear. Trimming took off 6 bases at V and 6 bases at J, with 16 bases between the two ends. CDR1 and CDR2 (germline): MNHNY, SVGAGI (reference sequence). The CDR3 runs to 14 residues. CDR3 residues: CASSPSWMGDTQYF. CDR3 nucleotide sequence: TGTGCCAGCAGCCCATCCTGGATGGGCGATACGCAGTATTTT.